Below are 4 T cell receptor beta chains sequenced from a single sample in a study of CD8+ T cells in alopecia areata. Sequencing templates came from extracted RNA that was reverse transcribed into cDNA. Profiling relied on immunoSEQ multiplex PCR, and the TCRdb table lists in-frame clones only, not all of them. Of 150,000 or so clones listed, about nine tenths are singletons. The starting material was CD8+ T cells sorted from blood, obtained at week 0. Receptors originate from a human donor with alopecia areata.

This clone turned up a few times. The identical CDR3 is also encoded by other nucleotide sequences in the sample. V and J are TRBV27 and TRBJ2-7; D possibly corresponds to TRBD2 (6 bases). CDR1 MNHEY and CDR2 SMNVEV come from the germline V gene (reference sequence). This CDR3 is built from 14 residues. V was clipped by 5 bases and J by 0 bases, with 11 bases between them. The DNA of the CDR3 is TGTGCCAGCAGTCCTGGGACTTCCTCCTACGAGCAGTACTTC. Amino acid sequence: CASSPGTSSYEQYF.

This clone was counted a single time. The V gene is TRBV27, the J gene TRBJ2-7; 7 bases line up with TRBD2. The CDR3 has 15 residues. The V segment lost 5 bases and the J segment 7 bases; nucleotides outside the gene matches: 14. Germline CDR1 and CDR2: MNHEY and SMNVEV (reference sequence). CDR3 protein: CASSTRDYGLGEQYF. Written as DNA, the CDR3 is TGTGCCAGCAGTACTCGGGACTACGGCCTTGGGGAGCAGTACTTC.

CDR3 amino acids: CSVQAGTGELFF. The CDR3 bases are TGCAGCGTGCAAGCAGGGACCGGGGAGCTGTTTTTT. This sequence joins TRBV29-1 and TRBJ2-2, with D possibly TRBD1 on 5 matching bases. V was trimmed by 6 bases and J by 5 bases, leaving 10 bases between them. Germline V gene data show CDR1 as SQVTM and CDR2 as ANQGSEA. The CDR3 spans 12 residues.

The V and J genes are TRBV27 and TRBJ2-1; D is perhaps TRBD2 (6 bases). The CDR3 extends over 15 amino acids. Trimming removed 5 bases from V and 5 bases from J, with 16 bases in between. CDR1 is MNHEY, CDR2 SMNVEV, per germline (reference sequence). The CDR3 nucleotides are TGTGCCAGCAGTACCTGGACTACCGCAAACAATGAGCAGTTCTTC. Translating gives CASSTWTTANNEQFF.